The 6 T cell receptor beta chains below were found in one sample sequenced in a study of blood T cells in healthy people across ages. PCR was performed a second time for about 7 to 12 cycles using a sample-barcoded 5' primer and a J-beta primer mix. TCRdb reprocessed the 5' RACE reads with MiXCR, giving one entry per CDR3 protein. The data contain about 900,000 distinct CDR3 sequences, approximately 65% of them seen just once; the ten biggest clones take up about a quarter. The source material was blood. These receptors were taken from a man between 25 and 39 years old in good health.

The chain recombines TRBV10-3 with TRBJ2-7; 8 bases are shared with TRBD2. The CDR3 length is 13 residues. V trimming: 7 bases; J trimming: 4 bases; junction bases outside the gene matches: 6. CDR1 is ENHRY and CDR2 is SYGVKD in the germline V gene. CDR3 protein: CAITAGARYEQYF. The CDR3 nucleotides are TGTGCCATCACAGCGGGGGCCCGTTACGAGCAGTACTTC.

In this sample, this clonotype turned up a few times. This sequence joins TRBV6-1 and TRBJ2-4; a possible D gene is TRBD1 (6 bases). V lost 1 base and J 6 bases, leaving 13 bases between the germline ends. In germline, CDR1 is MNHNS, CDR2 SASEGT. The CDR3 covers 15 residues. In nucleotides, the CDR3 is TGTGCCAGCAGTGAAGGGGCAGGGGTTGGAAACATTCAGTACTTC. Protein sequence: CASSEGAGVGNIQYF.

Details on this clonotype: One junction end disagrees with the germline gene, perhaps due to a read error. The CDR3 DNA reads as TGTGCCAGCAGCTTAGCGAACAGCGGGACTGAAGTTTTCTTT. This gives the protein CASSLANSGTEVFF. The chain combines TRBV7-2 with TRBJ1-1, with D possibly matching TRBD1 (5 bases). The CDR3 spans 14 residues. The V gene's germline CDR1 is SGHTA and CDR2 FQGNSA.

The V call is TRBV6-1, the J call TRBJ1-6; the D is unclear. Germline V gene sequence: CDR1 MNHNS, CDR2 SASEGT. Deletions cut 2 bases from V and 4 bases from J, with 9 bases between. The CDR3 extends over 15 amino acids. CDR3 loop: CASSELTGYNSPLHF. The CDR3 DNA follows: TGTGCCAGCAGTGAATTGACGGGGTATAATTCACCCCTCCACTTT.

This chain joins TRBV29-1 and TRBJ2-2; D unclear. Trimming pared 4 bases from V and 0 bases from J, leaving 9 bases between. The CDR3 is 14 residues long. Per the germline V gene, CDR1 is SQVTM and CDR2 is ANQGSEA. DNA for the CDR3: TGCAGCGTTGGACACAACGCGAACACCGGGGAGCTGTTTTTT. This sequence encodes CSVGHNANTGELFF.

The rearrangement joins TRBV5-5 to TRBJ1-5; no definite D call. Trimming took 1 base from V and 5 from J, leaving 19 bases between them. CDR3 length: 17 amino acids. The germline V gene has CDR1 SGHKS and CDR2 YYEKEE (reference sequence). CDR3 amino acids: CASSLWPPLGSHQPQHF. For the CDR3, the DNA is TGTGCCAGCAGCTTGTGGCCCCCGCTGGGAAGCCATCAGCCCCAGCATTTT. Drawing the rest from reference TRBV5-5 and TRBJ1-5, the complete variable domain is DAGVTQSPTHLIKTRGQQVTLRCSPISGHKSVSWYQQVLGQGPQFIFQYYEKEERGRGNFPDRFSARQFPNYSSELNVNALLLGDSALYLCASSLWPPLGSHQPQHFGDGTRLSIL.